Below are 13 T cell receptor beta chains sequenced from a single sample in a study of identical twins. TCRdb analysed the 5' RACE reads with MiXCR anew, one entry per CDR3 protein. This repertoire shows fewer than 900,000 distinct CDR3 sequences, about 20% found once; its top ten account for 4% to 4.5%. The data were also submitted as part of a second study, on T cells expressing NK-cell markers.

The sample taken for sequencing was PBMCs. The receptors come from a woman under 30 in good health.

This clonotype was seen many times. This CDR3 reads CASSLREGPYGYTF. CDR3 nucleotide sequence: TGTGCCAGCAGTTTGCGCGAGGGGCCCTATGGCTACACCTTC. This chain links TRBV27 with TRBJ1-2, with D possibly matching TRBD1 (5 bases). Trimming took off 3 bases at V and 4 bases at J, with 12 bases between the two ends. CDR1 and CDR2 from the germline V gene are MNHEY and SMNVEV (reference sequence). The CDR3 sequence is 14 residues long.

The V gene is TRBV11-1, the J gene TRBJ2-7; 8 bases fit TRBD2. The CDR3 runs to 19 residues. Germline lookup yields CDR1 SGHAT and CDR2 FQDESV (reference sequence). Unmatched junction bases numbered 19, after V lost 4 bases and J lost 2 bases. This chain's CDR3 is CASSSLGGRILHYPYEQYF. DNA for the CDR3: TGTGCCAGCAGCTCGCTGGGCGGGAGGATCCTACATTACCCCTACGAGCAGTACTTC.

This clonotype was counted many times. The CDR3 region is CASSSQPPGFPGELFF. DNA for the CDR3: TGTGCCAGCAGTTCACAGCCCCCCGGTTTCCCCGGGGAGCTGTTTTTT. V gene TRBV2 combines with J gene TRBJ2-2; the D is unclear. The germline V and J ends were trimmed by 5 bases and 6 bases, with 19 bases remaining between them. CDR1 is SNHLY and CDR2 is FYNNEI in the germline V gene. This CDR3 has 16 amino acids.

This clonotype came up a few times. The chain has TRBV29-1 and TRBJ2-2, with unresolved D. The CDR3 is 16 residues long. Germline-derived CDR1 and CDR2 are SQVTM and ANQGSEA. Trimming left V 8 bases short and J 3 bases short, with 22 bases between. CDR3 nucleotides: TGCAGCCCGCCCAAGGGTATCAACACAGACACCGGGGAGCTGTTTTTT. This gives the protein CSPPKGINTDTGELFF.

This clonotype was counted between two and nine times. J is TRBJ2-1 and V is TRBV10-3; 9 nucleotides agree with TRBD1. Germline V CDR1 and CDR2: ENHRY, SYGVKD. The CDR3 loop spans 16 amino acids. V was clipped by 0 bases and J by 7 bases; unmatched bases: 7. CDR3 loop: CAISESSGQGGNEQFF. DNA for the CDR3: TGTGCCATCAGTGAGTCGTCGGGACAGGGAGGGAATGAGCAGTTCTTC.

The table lists this clonotype with a few counts. The genes are TRBV7-9 and TRBJ2-3; D unclear. V lost 2 bases and J lost 3, with 15 bases in between. The CDR3 extends over 16 amino acids. CDR1 SEHNR and CDR2 FQNEAQ come from the germline V gene (reference sequence). CDR3 DNA sequence: TGTGCCAGCAGCTTATTGACCGGCGTACAGACAGATACGCAGTATTTT. Amino acids: CASSLLTGVQTDTQYF.

There are a few counts of this clonotype. The chain combines TRBV7-8 with TRBJ2-1, with 7 bases matching TRBD1. Germline CDR1 SGHVS, CDR2 FQNEAQ. There are 16 residues in the CDR3. V trimming: 5 bases; J trimming: 2 bases; junction bases outside the gene matches: 9. CDR3 in DNA: TGTGCCAGCAGCCTATTCGTCAGGGGGACCTACAATGAGCAGTTCTTC. Residues: CASSLFVRGTYNEQFF.

This clonotype occurred a few times. This rearrangement joins TRBV20-1 to TRBJ2-7, with D tentatively TRBD1 (6 bases). V lost 1 base and J 5 bases, leaving 12 bases between the germline ends. The CDR3 contains 13 residues. The germline gives CDR1 DFQATT, CDR2 SNEGSKA (reference sequence). The CDR3 nucleotides are TGCAGTGCTAGAGGGCAGGGGACCAACGAGCAGTACTTC. It specifies CSARGQGTNEQYF.

V and J are TRBV27 and TRBJ2-4; 12 nucleotides align to TRBD2. Germline V gives CDR1 MNHEY, CDR2 SMNVEV (reference sequence). Trimming took 5 bases from V and 3 from J; bases not matched to a gene: 5. The CDR3 covers 16 residues. Here the CDR3 reads CASSQPSGRVKNIQYF. CDR3 bases: TGTGCCAGCAGTCAGCCTAGCGGGAGGGTCAAAAACATTCAGTACTTC.

The table lists this clonotype with a few counts. The CDR3 sequence: CASKSGGLYEQYF. Here the CDR3 DNA reads TGTGCCAGCAAATCAGGGGGCTTGTACGAGCAGTACTTC. The gene calls are TRBV6-6 and TRBJ2-7; 8 bases line up with TRBD1. This CDR3 spans 13 amino acids. V shed 7 bases and J 4 bases; nucleotides not matched to a gene: 6. The germline CDR1 and CDR2 sequences are MNHNY and SVGAGI (reference sequence).

This CDR3 reads CASFSGHPNTEAFF. In DNA form, the CDR3 reads TGTGCCAGCTTTTCGGGACACCCGAACACTGAAGCTTTCTTT. The rearrangement joins TRBV18 to TRBJ1-1; tentative D call: TRBD1 (6 bases). V was cut by 7 bases and J by 1 base, with 13 bases left in between. Germline V gene lookup returns CDR1 KGHSH and CDR2 LQKENI. The CDR3 extends over 14 amino acids.

In its sample, this clonotype was seen a few times. The rearrangement joins TRBV12-3 or TRBV12-4 to TRBJ2-5, with TRBD1 identical over 9 bases. V shed 6 bases and J 11 bases; nucleotides not matched to a gene: 4. The CDR3 consists of 11 residues. The CDR3 here is CASSLGTGQYF. In DNA form, the CDR3 reads TGTGCCAGCAGCCTGGGGACAGGGCAGTACTTC.

The J gene is TRBJ2-1, the V gene TRBV7-9; weak D call: TRBD2 (6 bases). Trimming cost V 4 bases and J 5 bases, with 12 bases left between them. The length of the CDR3 is 14 residues. CDR1 is SEHNR and CDR2 is FQNEAQ in the germline V gene (reference sequence). CDR3 sequence: CASSYGGFNNEQFF. The DNA for the CDR3 is TGTGCCAGCAGCTATGGGGGGTTCAACAATGAGCAGTTCTTC.